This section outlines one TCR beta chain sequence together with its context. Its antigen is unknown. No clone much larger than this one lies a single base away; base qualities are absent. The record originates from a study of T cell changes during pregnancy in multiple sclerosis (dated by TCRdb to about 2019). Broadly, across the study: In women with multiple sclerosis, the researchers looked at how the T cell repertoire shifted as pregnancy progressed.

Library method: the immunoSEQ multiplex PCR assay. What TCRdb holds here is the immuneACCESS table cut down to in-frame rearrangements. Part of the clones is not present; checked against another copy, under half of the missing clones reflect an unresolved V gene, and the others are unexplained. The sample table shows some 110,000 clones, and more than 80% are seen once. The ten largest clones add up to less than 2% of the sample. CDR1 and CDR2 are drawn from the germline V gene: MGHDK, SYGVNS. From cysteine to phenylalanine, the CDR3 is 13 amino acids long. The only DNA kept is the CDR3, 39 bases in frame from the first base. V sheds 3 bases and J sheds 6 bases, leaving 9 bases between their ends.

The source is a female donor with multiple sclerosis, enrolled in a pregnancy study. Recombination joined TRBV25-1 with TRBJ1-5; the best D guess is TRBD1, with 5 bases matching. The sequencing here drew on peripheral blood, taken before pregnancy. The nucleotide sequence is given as TGTGCCAGCAGTGAGGGGGGGAGTCAGCCCCAGCATTTT. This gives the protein CASSEGGSQPQHF.